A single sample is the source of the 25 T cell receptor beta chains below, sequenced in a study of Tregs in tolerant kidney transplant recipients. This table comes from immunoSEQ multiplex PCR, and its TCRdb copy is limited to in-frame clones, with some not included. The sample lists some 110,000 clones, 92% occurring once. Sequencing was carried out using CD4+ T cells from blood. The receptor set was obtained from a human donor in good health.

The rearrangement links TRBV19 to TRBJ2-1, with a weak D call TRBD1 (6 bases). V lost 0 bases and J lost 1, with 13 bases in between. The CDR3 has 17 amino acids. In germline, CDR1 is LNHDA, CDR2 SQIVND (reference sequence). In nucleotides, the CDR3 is TGTGCCAGTAGTATAGATCCCCAGGGGAGTTCCTACAATGAGCAGTTCTTC. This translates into CASSIDPQGSSYNEQFF.

The CDR3 coding sequence is TGTGCCAGCAGCTCGGGGCACAATCAGCCCCAGCATTTT. Encoded protein: CASSSGHNQPQHF. V is TRBV6-1 and J is TRBJ1-5, with D possibly matching TRBD1 (5 bases). Germline-derived CDR1 and CDR2 are MNHNS and SASEGT. The CDR3 is 13 residues long. V lost 6 bases, J lost 3 bases, and 9 bases lay in between.

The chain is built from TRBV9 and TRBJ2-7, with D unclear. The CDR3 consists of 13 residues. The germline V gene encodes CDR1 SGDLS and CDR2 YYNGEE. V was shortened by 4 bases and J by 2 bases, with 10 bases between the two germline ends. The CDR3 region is CASSLEPPYEQYF. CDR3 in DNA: TGTGCCAGCAGCTTAGAGCCCCCCTACGAGCAGTACTTC.

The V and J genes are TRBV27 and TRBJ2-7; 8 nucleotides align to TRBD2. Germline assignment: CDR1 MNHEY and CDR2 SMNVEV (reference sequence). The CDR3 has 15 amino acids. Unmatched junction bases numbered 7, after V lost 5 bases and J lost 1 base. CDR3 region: CASSTPGLGSYEQYF. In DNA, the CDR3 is TGTGCCAGCAGTACCCCGGGACTAGGGTCCTACGAGCAGTACTTC.

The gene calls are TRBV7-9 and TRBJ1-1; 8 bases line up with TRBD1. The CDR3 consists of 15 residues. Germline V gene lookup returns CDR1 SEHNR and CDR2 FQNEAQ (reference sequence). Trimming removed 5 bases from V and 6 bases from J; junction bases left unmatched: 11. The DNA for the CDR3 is TGTGCCAGCAGCACTCCTAGGCAGGGGGCAGCTGAAGCTTTCTTT. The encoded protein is CASSTPRQGAAEAFF.

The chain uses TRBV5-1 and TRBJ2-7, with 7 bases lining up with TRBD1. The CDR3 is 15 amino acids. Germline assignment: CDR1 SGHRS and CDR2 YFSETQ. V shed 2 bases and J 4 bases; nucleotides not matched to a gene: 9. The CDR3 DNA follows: TGCGCCAGCAGCTTTTCAAGGACAGGCTTATACGAGCAGTACTTC. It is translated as CASSFSRTGLYEQYF. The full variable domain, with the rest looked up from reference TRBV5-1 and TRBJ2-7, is KAGVTQTPRYLIKTRGQQVTLSCSPISGHRSVSWYQQTPGQGLQFLFEYFSETQRNKGNFPGRFSGRQFSNSRSEMNVSTLELGDSALYLCASSFSRTGLYEQYFGPGTRLTVT.

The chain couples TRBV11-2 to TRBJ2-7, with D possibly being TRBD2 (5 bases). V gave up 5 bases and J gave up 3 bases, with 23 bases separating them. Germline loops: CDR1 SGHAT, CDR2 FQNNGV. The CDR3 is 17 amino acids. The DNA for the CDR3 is TGTGCCAGCAGCCCCTCTAGCCCCCTTCGCGCGAACTACGAGCAGTACTTC. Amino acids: CASSPSSPLRANYEQYF.

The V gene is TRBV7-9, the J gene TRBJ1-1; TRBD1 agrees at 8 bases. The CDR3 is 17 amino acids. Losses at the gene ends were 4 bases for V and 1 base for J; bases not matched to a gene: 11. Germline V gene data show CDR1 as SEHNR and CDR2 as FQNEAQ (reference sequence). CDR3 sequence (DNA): TGTGCCAGCAGCTCTAGATTGGCAGGGGGCAAGAACACTGAAGCTTTCTTT. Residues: CASSSRLAGGKNTEAFF.

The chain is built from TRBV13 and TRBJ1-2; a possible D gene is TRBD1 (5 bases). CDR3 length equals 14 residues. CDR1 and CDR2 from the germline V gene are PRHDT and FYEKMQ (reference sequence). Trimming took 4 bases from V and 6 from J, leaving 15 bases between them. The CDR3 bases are TGTGCCAGCAGCTCCCCCGGGAGGGGAGATGGCTACACCTTC. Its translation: CASSSPGRGDGYTF.

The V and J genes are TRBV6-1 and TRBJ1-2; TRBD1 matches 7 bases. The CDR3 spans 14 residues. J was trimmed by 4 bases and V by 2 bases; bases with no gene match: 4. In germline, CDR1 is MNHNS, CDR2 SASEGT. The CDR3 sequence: CASSEPSGGYGYTF. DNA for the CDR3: TGTGCCAGCAGTGAACCTTCAGGGGGCTATGGCTACACCTTC.

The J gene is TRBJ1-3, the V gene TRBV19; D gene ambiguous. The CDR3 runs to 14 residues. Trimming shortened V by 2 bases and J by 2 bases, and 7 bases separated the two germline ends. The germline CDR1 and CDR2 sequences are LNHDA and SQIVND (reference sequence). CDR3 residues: CASSISGTGNTIYF. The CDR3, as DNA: TGTGCCAGTAGTATATCGGGGACTGGAAACACCATATATTTT.

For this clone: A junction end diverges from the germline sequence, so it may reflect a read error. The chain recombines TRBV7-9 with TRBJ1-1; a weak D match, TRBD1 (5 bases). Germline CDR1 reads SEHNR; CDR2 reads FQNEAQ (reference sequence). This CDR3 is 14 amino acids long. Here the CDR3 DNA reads TGTGCCAGCAGGTTAGGGACGGGGAACACTGAAGCTTTCTTT. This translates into CASRLGTGNTEAFF.

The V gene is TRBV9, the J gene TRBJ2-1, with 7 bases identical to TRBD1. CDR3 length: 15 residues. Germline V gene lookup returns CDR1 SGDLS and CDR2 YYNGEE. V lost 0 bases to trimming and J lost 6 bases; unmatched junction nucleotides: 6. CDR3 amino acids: CASSVVQGSGNEQFF. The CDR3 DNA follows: TGTGCCAGCAGCGTAGTACAGGGGTCGGGCAATGAGCAGTTCTTC.

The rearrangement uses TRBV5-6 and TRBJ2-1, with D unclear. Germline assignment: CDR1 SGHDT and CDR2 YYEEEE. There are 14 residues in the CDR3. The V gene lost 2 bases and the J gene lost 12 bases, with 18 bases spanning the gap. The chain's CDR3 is CASSFPGHQVGQFF. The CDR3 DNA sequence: TGTGCCAGCAGCTTCCCAGGCCATCAGGTAGGGCAGTTCTTC.

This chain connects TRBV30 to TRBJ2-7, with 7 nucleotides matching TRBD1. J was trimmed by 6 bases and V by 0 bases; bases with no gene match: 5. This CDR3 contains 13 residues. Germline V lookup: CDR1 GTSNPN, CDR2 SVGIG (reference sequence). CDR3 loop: CAWSVQGGAEQYF. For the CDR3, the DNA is TGTGCCTGGAGTGTACAAGGGGGCGCCGAGCAGTACTTC.

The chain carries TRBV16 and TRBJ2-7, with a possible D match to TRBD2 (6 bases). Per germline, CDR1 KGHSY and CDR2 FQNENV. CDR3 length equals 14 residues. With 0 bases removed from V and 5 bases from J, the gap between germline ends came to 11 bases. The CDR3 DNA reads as TGTGCCAGCAGCCAATCGCGGGGTATCCACGAGCAGTACTTC. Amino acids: CASSQSRGIHEQYF.

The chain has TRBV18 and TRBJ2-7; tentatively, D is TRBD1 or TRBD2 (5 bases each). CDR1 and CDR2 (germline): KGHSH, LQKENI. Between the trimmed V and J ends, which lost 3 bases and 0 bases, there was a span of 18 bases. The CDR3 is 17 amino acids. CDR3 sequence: CASSPSLGTRSSYEQYF. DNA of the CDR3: TGTGCCAGCTCACCTTCCCTCGGGACCCGAAGCTCCTACGAGCAGTACTTC.

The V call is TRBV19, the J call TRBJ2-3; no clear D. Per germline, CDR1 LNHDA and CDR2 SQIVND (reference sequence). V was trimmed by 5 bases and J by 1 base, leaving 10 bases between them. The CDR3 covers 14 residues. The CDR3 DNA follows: TGTGCCAGTAGTCCCCGTAGAGGCACAGATACGCAGTATTTT. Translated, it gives CASSPRRGTDTQYF.

CDR3 nucleotide sequence: TGTGCCAGCAGCCCGGGAGCGGGCGCCTCCTACGAGCAGTACTTC. Translated: CASSPGAGASYEQYF. The chain combines TRBV7-9 with TRBJ2-7; a weak D match, TRBD2 (6 bases). V lost 5 bases, J lost 0 bases, and 14 bases lay in between. Germline CDR1 reads SEHNR; CDR2 reads FQNEAQ (reference sequence). This CDR3 region has 15 residues.

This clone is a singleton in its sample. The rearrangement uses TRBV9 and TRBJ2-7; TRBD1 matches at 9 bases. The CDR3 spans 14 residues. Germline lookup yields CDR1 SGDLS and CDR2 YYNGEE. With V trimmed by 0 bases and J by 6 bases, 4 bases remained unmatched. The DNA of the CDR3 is TGTGCCAGCAGCGTAGGGGGACAGGGCGTCGAGCAGTACTTC. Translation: CASSVGGQGVEQYF.

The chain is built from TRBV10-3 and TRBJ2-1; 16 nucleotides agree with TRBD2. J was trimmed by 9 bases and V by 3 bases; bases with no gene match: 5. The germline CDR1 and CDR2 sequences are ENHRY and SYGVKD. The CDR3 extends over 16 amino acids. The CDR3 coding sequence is TGTGCCATCAGTGATTTTGGGACTAGCGGGAGGGGTGAGCAGTTCTTC. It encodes CAISDFGTSGRGEQFF.

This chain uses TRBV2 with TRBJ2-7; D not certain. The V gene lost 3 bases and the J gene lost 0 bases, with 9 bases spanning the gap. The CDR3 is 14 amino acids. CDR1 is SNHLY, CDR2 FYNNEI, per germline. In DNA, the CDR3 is TGTGCCAGCAGTGACTACGGCGTCTCCTACGAGCAGTACTTC. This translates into CASSDYGVSYEQYF.

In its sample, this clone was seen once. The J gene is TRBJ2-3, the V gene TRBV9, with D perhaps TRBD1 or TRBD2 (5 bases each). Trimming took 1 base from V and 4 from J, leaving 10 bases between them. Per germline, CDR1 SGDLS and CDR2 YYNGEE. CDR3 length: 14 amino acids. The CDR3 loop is CASSVSGRADTQYF. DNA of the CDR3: TGTGCCAGCAGCGTATCGGGACGGGCAGATACGCAGTATTTT.

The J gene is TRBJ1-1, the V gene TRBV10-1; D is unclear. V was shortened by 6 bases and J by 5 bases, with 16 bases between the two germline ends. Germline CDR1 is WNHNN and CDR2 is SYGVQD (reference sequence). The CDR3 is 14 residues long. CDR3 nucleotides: TGCGCCAGCAGCTCCGGATACGCGGGGACTGAAGCTTTCTTT. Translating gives CASSSGYAGTEAFF.

The DNA of the CDR3 is TGCGCCAGCAGTTCCGGGACTAGCGGGAATTATTACGAGCAGTACTTC. Amino acids: CASSSGTSGNYYEQYF. The chain carries TRBV10-1 and TRBJ2-7, with TRBD2 matching over 13 bases. CDR3 length: 16 residues. V was clipped by 5 bases and J by 4 bases; unmatched bases: 8. From germline, CDR1 is WNHNN and CDR2 SYGVQD (reference sequence).